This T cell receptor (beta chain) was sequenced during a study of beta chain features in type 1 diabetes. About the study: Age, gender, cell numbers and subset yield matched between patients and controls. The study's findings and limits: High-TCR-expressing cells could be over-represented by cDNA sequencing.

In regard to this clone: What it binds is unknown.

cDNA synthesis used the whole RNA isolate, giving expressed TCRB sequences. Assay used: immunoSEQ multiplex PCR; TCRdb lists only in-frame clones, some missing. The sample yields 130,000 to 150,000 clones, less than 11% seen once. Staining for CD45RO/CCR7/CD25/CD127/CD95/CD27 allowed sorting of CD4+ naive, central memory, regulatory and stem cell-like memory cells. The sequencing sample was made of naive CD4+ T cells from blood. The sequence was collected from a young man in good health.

Here the CDR3 DNA reads TGCGCCAGCAGCCGCACGGGACAGGACCAAGAGACCCAGTACTTC. Protein sequence: CASSRTGQDQETQYF. The V gene is TRBV4-3, the J gene TRBJ2-5, with 8 bases matching TRBD1. CDR1 and CDR2 (germline): LGHNA, YSLEER. The V and J ends lost 4 bases and 0 bases, in that order; junction bases with no gene match: 4. The CDR3 has 15 residues.